These 8 T cell receptor beta chains share one sample of origin, sequenced in a study of PD-L1 blockade in urothelial cancer (dated by TCRdb to about 2017). This sample's time point label indicates: pretreatment peripheral blood. The library was obtained by the immunoSEQ multiplex PCR assay. Drawn from immuneACCESS, this table holds only the in-frame rearrangements with V and J called that TCRdb kept. Clones are partly lost; checked studies trace under half to an unresolved V gene and leave the rest unexplained. Within this sample are tens of thousands of clones, with 75% to 85% of them counted one time only. The ten top clones hold about 10% of the sample. The sequences come from PBMCs, collected around atezolizumab (anti-PD-L1) treatment. The receptors come from a man aged 65 to 79 with urothelial cancer.

The rearrangement uses TRBV20-1 and TRBJ2-1; D gene uncertain. The CDR3 loop spans 11 amino acids. CDR1 DFQATT and CDR2 SNEGSKA come from the germline V gene (reference sequence). V shed 0 bases and J shed 10 bases, with 7 bases lying between them. CDR3 DNA: TGCAGTGCTAGAGATGGGCCAGAGCAGTTCTTC. Its protein is CSARDGPEQFF.

The chain carries TRBV18 and TRBJ2-7; D unclear. Germline CDR1 is KGHSH and CDR2 is LQKENI. This CDR3 region has 13 residues. Trimming left V 1 base short and J 2 bases short, with 6 bases between. Here the CDR3 reads CASSPRTAYEQYF. CDR3 in DNA: TGTGCCAGCTCACCACGCACAGCCTACGAGCAGTACTTC.

This clone was recorded a few times. This specimen includes other DNA sequences encoding the same CDR3. The chain links TRBV5-1 to TRBJ1-1; weak D call: TRBD1 (5 bases). V dropped 0 bases and J dropped 0 bases, with 9 bases sitting between them. CDR3 length equals 15 residues. The germline V gene has CDR1 SGHRS and CDR2 YFSETQ. The DNA of the CDR3 is TGCGCCAGCAGCTTGGATGGGGGGATGAACACTGAAGCTTTCTTT. It translates to CASSLDGGMNTEAFF. Full variable domain (outside the CDR3, taken from reference TRBV5-1 and TRBJ1-1): KAGVTQTPRYLIKTRGQQVTLSCSPISGHRSVSWYQQTPGQGLQFLFEYFSETQRNKGNFPGRFSGRQFSNSRSEMNVSTLELGDSALYLCASSLDGGMNTEAFFGQGTRLTVV.

The V call is TRBV19, the J call TRBJ2-7; 8 bases map to TRBD2. Germline trimming cut 2 bases from V and 10 bases from J; bases unmatched to any gene: 7. Per germline, CDR1 LNHDA and CDR2 SQIVND (reference sequence). This CDR3 has 13 residues. The CDR3 protein is CASSITSGSSQYF. In DNA form, the CDR3 reads TGTGCCAGTAGTATAACTAGCGGCAGCTCCCAGTACTTC. Full variable domain (remainder filled in from reference TRBV19 and TRBJ2-7): DGGITQSPKYLFRKEGQNVTLSCEQNLNHDAMYWYRQDPGQGLRLIYYSQIVNDFQKGDIAEGYSVSREKKESFPLTVTSAQKNPTAFYLCASSITSGSSQYFGPGTRLTVT.

V and J are TRBV6-5 and TRBJ2-7, with 11 bases matching TRBD2. Per germline, CDR1 MNHEY and CDR2 SVGAGI. Trimming removed 6 bases from V and 2 bases from J; junction bases left unmatched: 6. This CDR3 has 15 amino acids. CDR3 in amino acids: CASSQGLAETYEQYF. CDR3 DNA sequence: TGTGCCAGCAGCCAGGGACTAGCGGAGACCTACGAGCAGTACTTC.

The chain is built from TRBV4-2 and TRBJ2-7; D perhaps matches TRBD2 (6 bases). This CDR3 has 15 amino acids. V was cut by 4 bases and J by 2 bases, with 15 bases left in between. Germline V CDR1 and CDR2: LGHNA, YNFKEQ. The CDR3 DNA reads TGTGCCAGCAGCCCCCCTTCTAGCGAACCCTACGAGCAGTACTTC. This encodes CASSPPSSEPYEQYF.

This clone was seen just once. The V call is TRBV9, the J call TRBJ1-5; D gene ambiguous. CDR1 is SGDLS and CDR2 is YYNGEE in the germline V gene. CDR3 size: 13 residues. V lost 6 bases, J lost 4 bases, and 11 bases lay in between. The CDR3 DNA follows: TGTGCCAGCACAGAGGGCGAGAATCAGCCCCAGCATTTT. It codes for CASTEGENQPQHF.

V is TRBV27 and J is TRBJ2-5; D is uncertain. The CDR3 extends over 13 amino acids. V gave up 5 bases and J gave up 0 bases, with 7 bases separating them. Germline V gives CDR1 MNHEY, CDR2 SMNVEV (reference sequence). The CDR3 loop reads CASSDTYQETQYF. CDR3 nucleotide sequence: TGTGCCAGCAGTGACACGTACCAAGAGACCCAGTACTTC.